This T cell receptor (beta chain) was recorded in a study of cytomegalovirus exposure and HLA in healthy donors. Study in general: Earlier findings included about 120 million unique TCR beta sequences obtained from about 170 million T cells. Regarding the study as a whole: In a later analysis, productive TCRs from donors in an Asian-associated ancestry cluster reportedly carried fewer N-insertions than the cohort mean.

Germline V gene lookup returns CDR1 SGHTA and CDR2 FQGNSA. The CDR3 extends over 15 amino acids. The V and J ends lost 1 base and 2 bases respectively, with 12 bases between them. Comment on this clone: Its specificity is not known.

The study ran its PCR with 60 Vbeta and 13 Jbeta primers. As originally analysed: In a later analysis, of some 80 million unique beta chains, some 10 million appeared in at least two donors. Some clones are missing from TCRdb's copy, which holds only in-frame ones; the method was immunoSEQ multiplex PCR. D and trimming were read from the DNA, whereas the V and J calls and clone size are those reported in that table. This sample carries some 180,000 clones, 8.5% to 10% of them seen once, and the ten largest clones take approximately 1.5%. Sequencing was performed on PBMCs. The V and J genes are TRBV7-2 and TRBJ2-7, with a tentative D call TRBD2 (5 bases). The sequence was collected from a woman between 25 and 40 years old in good health and CMV-seropositive. In DNA, the CDR3 is TGTGCCAGCAGCTTAGAGGGTCTCGGGGCCTACGAGCAGTACTTC. As protein: CASSLEGLGAYEQYF.